This T cell receptor (beta chain) is from a study of control samples from healthy donors and cancer patients. Generated by immunoSEQ multiplex PCR, the TCRdb table keeps only in-frame clones and is missing some. The data contain some 20,000 clones, around 84% of them singletons. This clone was seen only once. CDR1 is SGHNT, CDR2 YYREEE, per germline (reference sequence). The CDR3 contains 14 residues. V was trimmed by 0 bases and J by 4 bases, leaving 10 bases between them. V usage is TRBV5-4 and J usage is TRBJ1-2; no firm D call. Material: PBMCs. The sequence was collected from a woman aged 70-85 years with colorectal cancer. The CDR3: CASSLDIGGYGYTF. The CDR3 DNA reads as TGTGCCAGCAGCTTGGATATAGGTGGCTATGGCTACACCTTC.